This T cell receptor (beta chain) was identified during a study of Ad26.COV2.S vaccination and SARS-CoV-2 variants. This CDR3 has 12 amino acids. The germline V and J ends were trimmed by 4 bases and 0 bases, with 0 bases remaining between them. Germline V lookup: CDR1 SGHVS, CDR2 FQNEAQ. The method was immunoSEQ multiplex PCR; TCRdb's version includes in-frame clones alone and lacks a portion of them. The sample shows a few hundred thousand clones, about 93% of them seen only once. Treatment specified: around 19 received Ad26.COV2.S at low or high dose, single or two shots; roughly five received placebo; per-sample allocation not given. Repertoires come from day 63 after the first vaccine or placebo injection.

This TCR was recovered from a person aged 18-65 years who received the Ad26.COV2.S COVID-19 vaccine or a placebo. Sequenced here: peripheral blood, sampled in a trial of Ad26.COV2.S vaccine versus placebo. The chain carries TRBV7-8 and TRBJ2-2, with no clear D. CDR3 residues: CASSSNTGELFF. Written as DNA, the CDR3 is TGTGCCAGCAGCTCGAACACCGGGGAGCTGTTTTTT.